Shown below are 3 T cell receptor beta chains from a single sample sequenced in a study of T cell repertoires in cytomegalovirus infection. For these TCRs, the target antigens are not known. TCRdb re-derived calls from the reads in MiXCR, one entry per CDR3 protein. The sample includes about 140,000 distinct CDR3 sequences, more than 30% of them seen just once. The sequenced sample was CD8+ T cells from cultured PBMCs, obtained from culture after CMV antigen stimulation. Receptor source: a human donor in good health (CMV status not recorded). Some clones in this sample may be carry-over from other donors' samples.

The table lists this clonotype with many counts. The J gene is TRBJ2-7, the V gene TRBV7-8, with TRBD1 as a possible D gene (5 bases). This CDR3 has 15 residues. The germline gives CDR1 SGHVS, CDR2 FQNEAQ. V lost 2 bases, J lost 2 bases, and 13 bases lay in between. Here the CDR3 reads CASSLWQGPTYEQYF. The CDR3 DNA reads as TGTGCCAGCAGCTTATGGCAGGGCCCTACCTACGAGCAGTACTTC.

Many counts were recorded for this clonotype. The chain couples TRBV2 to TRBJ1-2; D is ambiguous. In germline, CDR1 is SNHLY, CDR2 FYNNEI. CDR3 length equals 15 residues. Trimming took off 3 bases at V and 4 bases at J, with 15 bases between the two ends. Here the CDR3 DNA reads TGTGCCAGCAGTGAGCAGTCTGGGAAGGGCTATGGCTACACCTTC. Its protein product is CASSEQSGKGYGYTF.

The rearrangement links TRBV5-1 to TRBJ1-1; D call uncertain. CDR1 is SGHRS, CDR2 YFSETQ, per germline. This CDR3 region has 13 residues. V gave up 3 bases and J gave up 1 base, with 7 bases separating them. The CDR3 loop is CASSSSQNTEAFF. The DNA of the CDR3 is TGCGCCAGCAGCTCAAGCCAGAACACTGAAGCTTTCTTT.